This T cell receptor (beta chain) comes out of a study of PD-1 blockade in classical Hodgkin lymphoma. Time point defined: cycle 4 day 1 (C4D1), after around six weeks of nivolumab. Relapse was seen in all patients after autologous stem cell transplantation, and brentuximab vedotin exposure was variable. Investigators isolated CD4+ T cells from thawed PBMCs through magnetic negative selection. Measured with immunoSEQ multiplex PCR; TCRdb has only the in-frame clones, and not every one. Among 15,000 to 20,000 clones listed, roughly 75% were seen once. For this clone: Its antigen is not identified.

Overall study results and limits: Diminished baseline TCR diversity has been reported in newly diagnosed patients relative to healthy donors.

Germline V gene sequence: CDR1 MNHEY, CDR2 SVGAGI. This CDR3 is built from 14 residues. V shed 6 bases and J 6 bases; nucleotides not matched to a gene: 7. This clonotype originated in a human donor with classical Hodgkin lymphoma. The V call is TRBV6-5, the J call TRBJ2-1, with 8 bases that match TRBD1. Specimen: CD4+ T cells from blood, collected before the fourth cycle of nivolumab. The CDR3 DNA reads TGTGCCAGCAGGCGGACAGGGTTCGGCAATGAGCAGTTCTTC. Amino acid sequence: CASRRTGFGNEQFF.